This passage covers 2 T cell receptor beta chains from one sample sequenced in a study of T cells expressing NK-cell markers. From the 5' RACE reads, TCRdb lists one entry per CDR3 protein and no DNA. The sample has around 550,000 distinct CDR3 sequences. Sequencing used blood T cells: a sorted CD56 or NKG2C T cell subset, CD4+ or CD8+ T cells, or bulk PBMC T cells (not recorded which). The receptors derive from a man aged 18 to 35 in good health.

This rearrangement joins TRBV24-1 to TRBJ2-2. CDR3 length: 14 amino acids. CDR1 is KGHDR and CDR2 is SFDVKD in the germline V gene. CDR3 residues: CATGEWGNTGELFF.

The chain links TRBV5-1 to TRBJ2-2; TCRdb calls TRBD1, which cannot be checked without DNA. This CDR3 has 16 amino acids. Germline loops: CDR1 SGHRS, CDR2 YFSETQ. This CDR3 is CASSLGVWTDTGELFF.